A selection of T cell receptor beta chains follows, all from one sample in a study of quantifying T cell responses using KT2 cells. TCRdb called the UMI-ligation and nested PCR reads again in MiXCR, with one record for every CDR3 protein. The sample includes 40,000 or so distinct CDR3 sequences, 15% to 20% of them seen just once. Sequenced sample: PBMCs spiked with cells of the T cell clone KT2. Receptor source: a human donor. The CDR3 runs from the conserved cysteine through the conserved F or W. The order of the fields is D gene, V gene, J gene, clone size, CDR3 DNA, CDR3 protein. D genes are given only for firm matches. Size is stated for part of the rows, as once, few or many counts, or as a class when the clone is expanded.

TRBD1	TRBV7-8	TRBJ2-7	once	TGTGCCAGCACCGACCGGGACAGGGTCTACGAGCAGTACTTC	CASTDRDRVYEQYF
TRBD2	TRBV20-1	TRBJ2-1	NA	TGCAGTGCCCCCGGGACTAGCGGGGGCAATGAGCAGTTCTTC	CSAPGTSGGNEQFF
TRBD2	TRBV27	TRBJ2-5	NA	TGTGCCAGCAGCCTTGGCGGTAGGCTAGCGGGATCGGGCGCCCAGTACTTC	CASSLGGRLAGSGAQYF
NA	TRBV12-3/TRBV12-4	TRBJ2-7	NA	TGTGCCAGCAGTTTGCGACCCGCGGGTTCCTACGAGCAGTACTTC	CASSLRPAGSYEQYF
TRBD1	TRBV7-2	TRBJ2-5	few	TGTGCCAGCAGCAAGGCGGACAGGGGGAGAGAGACCCAGTACTTC	CASSKADRGRETQYF
TRBD1	TRBV30	TRBJ2-3	NA	TGTGCCTGGAGTTTGGGACAGGGGATAGATACGCAGTATTTT	CAWSLGQGIDTQYF
NA	TRBV7-8	TRBJ2-6	few	TGTGCCAGCAGCTTAAGGGTAGGGGTGTTAGGGGCCAACGTCCTGACTTTC	CASSLRVGVLGANVLTF
NA	TRBV12-3/TRBV12-4	TRBJ2-3	few	TGTGCCAGCAGTTTTGCAGGAACCACAGATACGCAGTATTTT	CASSFAGTTDTQYF
NA	TRBV14	TRBJ2-3	NA	TGTGCCAGCAGCCAAACCCTTAGGAATACGCAGTATTTT	CASSQTLRNTQYF
NA	TRBV20-1	TRBJ1-2	NA	TGCAGTGCTAGACAGAACTATGGCTACACCTTC	CSARQNYGYTF
NA	TRBV24-1	TRBJ1-5	few	TGTGCCACCAGTGGCAAGGGAGGAGTAAATCAGCCCCAGCATTTT	CATSGKGGVNQPQHF
NA	TRBV7-7	TRBJ2-1	many	TGTGCCAGCAGCCCCGTTGGATCCTACAATGAGGAGCAGTTCTTC	CASSPVGSYNEEQFF
TRBD1	TRBV2	TRBJ1-5	NA	TGTGCCAGCAGTACCCGGACAGGAAATCAGCCCCAGCATTTT	CASSTRTGNQPQHF
TRBD1	TRBV2	TRBJ2-7	NA	TGTGCCAGCAATTTGGTACAGGGGTCCTACGAGCAGTACTTC	CASNLVQGSYEQYF
NA	TRBV29-1	TRBJ1-5	NA	TGCAGCGTTGAAGATCCGGGGCAGCCCCAGCATTTT	CSVEDPGQPQHF
NA	TRBV20-1	TRBJ1-5	few	TGCAGTGCTAGAGAGGTGTGGGGGAATCAGCCCCAGCATTTT	CSAREVWGNQPQHF
NA	TRBV29-1	TRBJ1-1	NA	TGCAGCGATGAGGTGAACACTGAAGCTTTCTTT	CSDEVNTEAFF
NA	TRBV2	TRBJ1-4	few	TGTGCCAGCAGTGAAGGGGGGGAAGGCCTGTTTTTT	CASSEGGEGLFF
TRBD1	TRBV5-6	TRBJ2-1	once	TGTGCCAGCAGCACCGGGACAGTTCACAATGAGCAGTTCTTC	CASSTGTVHNEQFF
NA	TRBV7-9	TRBJ2-2	NA	TGTGCCAGCAGCCCCCCCGGGGAGCTGTTTTTT	CASSPPGELFF
NA	TRBV20-1	TRBJ1-5	NA	TGCAGTGCTAGACTTCCGGGGGGGCTGGCCTATAGCAATCAGCCCCAGCATTTT	CSARLPGGLAYSNQPQHF
TRBD1	TRBV6-6	TRBJ1-1	few	TGTGCCAGCAGTTACGGCGACAGGGGGAACACTGAAGCTTTCTTT	CASSYGDRGNTEAFF
NA	TRBV4-2	TRBJ2-2	many	TGTGCCAGCAGCCGTCTAGAGGGCCCTGTTGGGACCGGGGAGCTGTTTTTT	CASSRLEGPVGTGELFF
NA	TRBV30	TRBJ1-5	few	TGTGCCTGGAGTTACCAGTACGGAGAGGCCCAGCATTTT	CAWSYQYGEAQHF
NA	TRBV7-9	TRBJ2-7	many	TGTGCCAGCCAGGACAAGGACGAGCAGTACTTC	CASQDKDEQYF
NA	TRBV9	TRBJ2-3	few	TGTGCCAGCAGCGTAGGGACCGGGCGCACAGATACGCAGTATTTT	CASSVGTGRTDTQYF
NA	TRBV6-1	TRBJ1-2	many	TGTGCCAGCAGTGAACATAGCGGGCGAGGCTACACCTTC	CASSEHSGRGYTF
TRBD1	TRBV6-1	TRBJ1-5	NA	TGTGCCAGCAGGACGACAGGGAGTGTGGCGGGTAGCCAGCCCCAGCATTTT	CASRTTGSVAGSQPQHF
NA	TRBV20-1	TRBJ1-6	NA	TGCAGTGCTCACAGGGTACTAAATTCACCCCTCCACTTT	CSAHRVLNSPLHF
NA	TRBV19	TRBJ2-2	NA	TGTGCCAGTAGTCAGTCCCTCTTTCGTGCGAACACCGGGGAGCTGTTTTTT	CASSQSLFRANTGELFF
NA	TRBV12-3/TRBV12-4	TRBJ1-1	NA	TGTGCCAGCAGGGGGTTAATGAACACTGAAGCTTTCTTT	CASRGLMNTEAFF
TRBD2	TRBV20-1	TRBJ2-3	NA	TGCAGTGCTAGAGTACTAGTGGGGGGGACAGATACGCAGTATTTT	CSARVLVGGTDTQYF
TRBD1	TRBV5-1	TRBJ1-5	few	TGCGCCAGCAGCCCCGGGACAGGGGGCCGGATGGATCAGCCCCAGCATTTT	CASSPGTGGRMDQPQHF
NA	TRBV5-1	TRBJ2-7	few	TGCGCCAGCAGCTTCGGCAGGGGAGCCAACGAGCAGTACTTC	CASSFGRGANEQYF
TRBD2	TRBV5-1	TRBJ2-1	NA	TGCGCCAGCAGCCTAGGACTAGCGGGGAGTTCCTACAATGAGCAGTTCTTC	CASSLGLAGSSYNEQFF
NA	TRBV3-1	TRBJ2-1	NA	TGTGCCAGCAGCCAACAATTAGCGAGCAATGAGCAGTTCTTC	CASSQQLASNEQFF
NA	TRBV28	TRBJ1-1	few	TGTGCCAGCAGTTTAATTGAAGGGGGGGCTGAAGCTTTCTTT	CASSLIEGGAEAFF
TRBD2	TRBV2	TRBJ2-7	few	TGTGCCAGCAGTGGGTTAGCGGGAGGTTACGAGCAGTACTTC	CASSGLAGGYEQYF
NA	TRBV6-2/TRBV6-3	TRBJ1-1	few	TGTGCCAGCAGTTACTTCGGGCCCACTGAAGCTTTCTTT	CASSYFGPTEAFF
TRBD1	TRBV29-1	TRBJ1-1	NA	TGCAGCGTTGGGGGACAGGGGAAATGGGGCACTGAAGCTTTCTTT	CSVGGQGKWGTEAFF
TRBD2	TRBV2	TRBJ2-1	NA	TGTGCCAGCAGTGAATTTGCGGGGGGGCTAAATGAGCAGTTCTTC	CASSEFAGGLNEQFF
NA	TRBV3-1	TRBJ2-1	few	TGTGCCAGCAGCCAAGATTACGGACAGCCACACAATGAGCAGTTCTTC	CASSQDYGQPHNEQFF
NA	TRBV19	TRBJ2-1	NA	TGTGCCAGTAGTATAAGCGAGGGGGAATGGGATGAGCAGTTCTTC	CASSISEGEWDEQFF
TRBD2	TRBV20-1	TRBJ2-1	few	TGCAGTGCTAGGAGCGGGAACTACAATGAGCAGTTCTTC	CSARSGNYNEQFF
NA	TRBV29-1	TRBJ2-3	few	TGCAGCGTCTGGTGGGAAACAGATACGCAGTATTTT	CSVWWETDTQYF
TRBD1	TRBV2	TRBJ1-5	NA	TGTGCCAGCAGTATCCTGGGACAGGGGCCTAATCAGCCCCAGCATTTT	CASSILGQGPNQPQHF
NA	TRBV5-1	TRBJ2-3	NA	TGCGCCAGCAAACTAACCAGTAGCACAGATACGCAGTATTTT	CASKLTSSTDTQYF
NA	TRBV13	TRBJ2-7	many	TGTGCCAGCAGCCCCCCATTCTCCTACGAGCAGTACTTC	CASSPPFSYEQYF
NA	TRBV29-1	TRBJ1-1	few	TGCAGCGTTGTCTCGGCGAACACTGAAGCTTTCTTT	CSVVSANTEAFF
TRBD2	TRBV20-1	TRBJ2-1	NA	TGCAGTGCTATCACTAGCGGGGGGCCAAGCTCCTACAATGAGCAGTTCTTC	CSAITSGGPSSYNEQFF
TRBD2	TRBV4-1	TRBJ2-3	NA	TGCGCCAGCAGCCAACTTGGGACTAGCGGTCTAAAAACAGATACGCAGTATTTT	CASSQLGTSGLKTDTQYF
TRBD1	TRBV2	TRBJ1-1	NA	TGTGCCAGCAGCCCGGACAGGGGCTCCACTGAAGCTTTCTTT	CASSPDRGSTEAFF
NA	TRBV20-1	TRBJ1-2	few	TGCAGTGCTGAGGGGGGGGACTATGGCTACACCTTC	CSAEGGDYGYTF
TRBD1	TRBV10-3	TRBJ1-5	NA	TGTGCCATCAGCCCAGGACAGGGTGACAATCAGCCCCAGCATTTT	CAISPGQGDNQPQHF
NA	TRBV5-1	TRBJ2-3	many	TGCGCCAGCAGCTTGAATCTAGTGGCAGATACGCAGTATTTT	CASSLNLVADTQYF
NA	TRBV20-1	TRBJ1-5	few	TGCAGTGCTTACCCCCTATGGATTTCTCGCAATCAGCCCCAGCATTTT	CSAYPLWISRNQPQHF
NA	TRBV30	TRBJ1-1	NA	TGTGCCTCCCGCACCGGGAGAGATGGGGAAGCTTTCTTT	CASRTGRDGEAFF